The following is a T cell receptor (beta chain) sequence with its context. This sample is drawn from a study of cytomegalovirus exposure and HLA in healthy donors. CDR1 and CDR2 from the germline V gene are MDHEN and SYDVKM. The CDR3 is 18 amino acids. V lost 5 bases and J lost 2; bases outside the gene matches: 8. Clones were read by immunoSEQ multiplex PCR, and TCRdb kept only the in-frame ones, dropping some. The sample has 100,000 to 150,000 clones; about nine tenths are singletons. This TCR came from a woman under 30 in good health and CMV-seronegative. The sample taken for sequencing was PBMCs. This chain connects TRBV28 to TRBJ2-5, with 16 bases identical to TRBD2. The CDR3 is CASSPGTSGRGSQETQYF. As DNA, the CDR3 is TGTGCCAGCAGTCCGGGGACTAGCGGGAGGGGATCACAAGAGACCCAGTACTTC.